The rows below give T cell receptor beta chains drawn from one sample of a study of Tregs in tolerant kidney transplant recipients. The protocol was immunoSEQ multiplex PCR, while the TCRdb copy is restricted to in-frame clones and leaves out a portion. Among some 70,000 clones, less than 90% were seen once, and the ten largest hold about 4.7%. The sample taken for sequencing was CD4+ T cells from blood. All receptors derive from a human donor in good health. CDR3s include the opening cysteine and the closing phenylalanine or tryptophan. The D gene is left open where the match is weak. Clone size appears in some rows only: once, few, many, or a class for an expanded clone.

TRBD1	TRBV13	NA	TRBJ1-1	TGTGCCAGCAGCCACCGGGACAGGGGGCATACTGAAGCTTTCTTT	CASSHRDRGHTEAFF
TRBD2	TRBV4-3	NA	TRBJ2-3	TGCGCCAGCAGCCAAGATAGCGGGACTAGCACAGATACGCAGTATTTT	CASSQDSGTSTDTQYF
TRBD1	TRBV6-5	NA	TRBJ1-3	TGTGCCAGCAGTTACGGACAGGGCGGAAACACCATATATTTT	CASSYGQGGNTIYF
NA	TRBV7-6	NA	TRBJ2-5	TGTGCCAGCAGCCGGGGGGGGACAGTAGAGACCCAGTACTTC	CASSRGGTVETQYF
TRBD1	TRBV10-3	NA	TRBJ1-2	TGTGCCATCAGTGAGTCGTTGTGGACAGGGTACGGCTACACCTTC	CAISESLWTGYGYTF
NA	TRBV18	once	TRBJ2-5	TGTGCCAGCTCACCTCGTATAGAAGAGACCCAGTACTTC	CASSPRIEETQYF
NA	TRBV19	medium-sized	TRBJ1-5	TGTGCCAGTAGTAGTCAGTGGGAGGGTCAGCCCCAGCATTTT	CASSSQWEGQPQHF
TRBD1	TRBV19	NA	TRBJ1-5	TGTGCCAGCAACGCACAGGGGCTGTTTTGGCGCAATCAGCCCCAGCATTTT	CASNAQGLFWRNQPQHF
NA	TRBV30	NA	TRBJ1-1	TGTGCCTGGGGAAGAATGAACACTGAAGCTTTCTTT	CAWGRMNTEAFF
NA	TRBV30	NA	TRBJ2-5	TGTGCCTGCCGGGGGCCGGGCCACCAAGAGACCCAGTACTTC	CACRGPGHQETQYF
NA	TRBV6-5	NA	TRBJ1-2	TGTGCCAGCAGCAACGACAGACTCTATGGCTACACCTTC	CASSNDRLYGYTF
TRBD2	TRBV9	NA	TRBJ2-1	TGTGCCAGCAGCGTCCTAGCGGGGGAGTACAATGAGCAGTTCTTC	CASSVLAGEYNEQFF
NA	TRBV10-2	NA	TRBJ1-2	TGCGCCAGCAGTGCGCAGGGTAACTATGGCTACACCTTC	CASSAQGNYGYTF
NA	TRBV5-6	NA	TRBJ2-3	TGTGCCAGCAGCTTGGGGGTTTATACGCAGTATTTT	CASSLGVYTQYF
NA	TRBV7-9	NA	TRBJ1-1	TGTGCCAGCAGCCCCGGGACCTTTAACACTGAAGCTTTCTTT	CASSPGTFNTEAFF
TRBD2	TRBV18	NA	TRBJ2-5	TGTGCCAGCTCACCCTGGACTAGCGGGGGAGAGACCCAGTACTTC	CASSPWTSGGETQYF
TRBD2	TRBV5-6	NA	TRBJ2-3	TGTGCCAGCAGTAGAATTCTAGCGGGAGGACCTGCTAGCACAGATACGCAGTATTTT	CASSRILAGGPASTDTQYF
NA	TRBV6-1	NA	TRBJ2-1	TGTGCCAGCAGTCGGGAGTCTCCCTCCTACAATGAGCAGTTCTTC	CASSRESPSYNEQFF
NA	TRBV11-2	NA	TRBJ2-2	TGTGCCAGCAGCTTAGGGGGTAGGCCTAACACCGGGGAGCTGTTTTTT	CASSLGGRPNTGELFF
TRBD2	TRBV28	NA	TRBJ2-1	TGTGCCAGCGTAACGGGAGGCAACAATGAGCAGTTCTTC	CASVTGGNNEQFF
NA	TRBV7-2	NA	TRBJ2-7	TGTGCCAGCAGCTTGGTCTCAGGGAGTCCCTCCTACGAGCAGTACTTC	CASSLVSGSPSYEQYF
NA	TRBV29-1	NA	TRBJ1-1	TGCAGCGGTCGACAGGCGAGAGACACTGAAGCTTTCTTT	CSGRQARDTEAFF
TRBD1	TRBV2	NA	TRBJ1-1	TGTGCCGGATCAGGGGACAGAATCACCGAAGCTTTCTTT	CAGSGDRITEAFF
NA	TRBV30	NA	TRBJ2-7	TGTGCCTGGAGTCGTGGGGCCTACGAGCAGTACTTC	CAWSRGAYEQYF
TRBD1	TRBV18	NA	TRBJ2-1	TGTGCCAGTCGGCCCGGAGAGCAGGGGGAGATCTTC	CASRPGEQGEIF
NA	TRBV5-1	once	TRBJ2-7	TGCGCCAGCAGCTTGGTTGGTGTGGGGAGCGCCTTCTCCTACGAGCAGTACTTC	CASSLVGVGSAFSYEQYF
NA	TRBV7-9	NA	TRBJ2-4	TGTGCCAGCAGCTTGGCGGGGATAGACATTCAGTACTTC	CASSLAGIDIQYF
TRBD2	TRBV4-3	NA	TRBJ2-2	TGCGCCAGCAGCCAAGATGGGGGGGACACCGGGGAGCTGTTTTTT	CASSQDGGDTGELFF
NA	TRBV11-3	NA	TRBJ1-5	TGTGCCAGCAGCGCGCAGAGGGGGAGCGGTCAGCCCCAGCATTTT	CASSAQRGSGQPQHF
NA	TRBV5-6	NA	TRBJ1-1	TGTGCCAGCAGCTTTGTCCAGGGAGTATGGACTGAAGCTTTCTTT	CASSFVQGVWTEAFF
NA	TRBV5-6	NA	TRBJ2-5	TGTGCCAGCAGCAGGACAGATCAAGAGACCCAGTACTTC	CASSRTDQETQYF
NA	TRBV19	NA	TRBJ1-4	TGTGCCAGTAGCCGGCAGGATAATGAAAAACTGTTTTTT	CASSRQDNEKLFF
TRBD1	TRBV30	NA	TRBJ1-1	TGTGCCAGATCGACCGGGACAGGGGGGTACAACACTGAAGCTTTCTTT	CARSTGTGGYNTEAFF
NA	TRBV27	NA	TRBJ2-7	TGTGCCAGCAGTTTCACGGGAGCCTTGGGCTACGAGCAGTACTTC	CASSFTGALGYEQYF
TRBD2	TRBV10-2	once	TRBJ2-1	TGCGCCAGCAGTGAGGGCGGGGGAGGTGAGTTCTTC	CASSEGGGGEFF
NA	TRBV7-2	NA	TRBJ1-3	TGTGCCAGCAGCCCCATGAATAGAAACACCATATATTTT	CASSPMNRNTIYF
TRBD1	TRBV5-6	NA	TRBJ1-1	TGTGCCAGCAGCTTGGAGGGGGCTGGAGCTTTCTTT	CASSLEGAGAFF
NA	TRBV15	NA	TRBJ1-3	TGTGCCACCAGCACCGCTTTCTCTGGAAACACCATATATTTT	CATSTAFSGNTIYF
TRBD1	TRBV28	NA	TRBJ1-2	TGTGCCAGCAGCCCCGGGACAGTCTATGGCTACACCTTC	CASSPGTVYGYTF
NA	TRBV2	once	TRBJ2-4	TGTGCCAGCAGTGACGGCCTGAACATTCAGTACTTC	CASSDGLNIQYF
NA	TRBV6-6	NA	TRBJ2-7	TGTGCCAGCAGCGTGGGCTTAACGACCCCGCAGTACTTC	CASSVGLTTPQYF
NA	TRBV30	NA	TRBJ1-2	TGTGCCTGGAGTGATACAGGTCTTCGCTATGGCTACACCTTC	CAWSDTGLRYGYTF
NA	TRBV6-6	NA	TRBJ2-7	TGTGCCAGCAGCTATGTGGCCGTCTACGAGCAGTACTTC	CASSYVAVYEQYF
TRBD1	TRBV30	NA	TRBJ1-1	TGTGCCTGGAGTGGGTTAAAGGGGCAGGGGGACACTGAAGCTTTCTTT	CAWSGLKGQGDTEAFF
NA	TRBV19	NA	TRBJ1-6	TGTGCCAGTAGTTCCGTCGGGACCGCAAATTCACCCCTCCACTTT	CASSSVGTANSPLHF
TRBD1	TRBV27	NA	TRBJ1-1	TGTGCCAGCAGAAGAATGACAGGGGATATCTCAGCTTTCTTT	CASRRMTGDISAFF
TRBD1	TRBV2	NA	TRBJ1-4	TGTGCCAGCAGTCCAGAGGGACAGGGGAATGAAAAACTGTTTTTT	CASSPEGQGNEKLFF
TRBD1	TRBV5-6	NA	TRBJ1-1	TGTGCCAGCAGGTGGGGCAGGGGGCGGGTGGACACTGAAGCTTTCTTT	CASRWGRGRVDTEAFF
TRBD2	TRBV7-2	NA	TRBJ2-3	TGTGCCAGCAGCCGGACTAGCGGGAACACAGATACGCAGTATTTT	CASSRTSGNTDTQYF
NA	TRBV2	NA	TRBJ2-5	TGTGCCAGCAGTGGGATAGCGGTCGAACAAGAGACCCAGTACTTC	CASSGIAVEQETQYF
TRBD2	TRBV5-4	NA	TRBJ2-7	TGTGCCAGCAGCAAGGGAGGTAGCGGGTTCCTCTCCTACGAGCAGTACTTC	CASSKGGSGFLSYEQYF
NA	TRBV5-6	NA	TRBJ1-2	TGTGCCAGCAGCCCCGTTCTTAGACAGACAATTAACTATGGCTACACCTTC	CASSPVLRQTINYGYTF
NA	TRBV5-4	NA	TRBJ1-6	TGTGCCAGCAGCTTGCAACAGGGATATAATTCACCCCTCCACTTT	CASSLQQGYNSPLHF
NA	TRBV5-4	NA	TRBJ1-5	TGTGCCAGCAGCTTTTTGGGGAAGCCCCAGCATTTT	CASSFLGKPQHF
NA	TRBV7-2	NA	TRBJ2-3	TGTGCCAGCAGCCCCCAAGGAGATACGCAGTATTTT	CASSPQGDTQYF
TRBD2	TRBV7-6	NA	TRBJ2-4	TGTGCCAGCAGCTTATTTCGTGGGGGGGACATTCAGTACTTC	CASSLFRGGDIQYF
NA	TRBV4-3	NA	TRBJ1-1	TGCGCCAGCAGCCAAGATCGGCTTCCGAACACTGAAGCTTTCTTT	CASSQDRLPNTEAFF
NA	TRBV6-5	NA	TRBJ2-2	TGTGCCAGCAGTTCCAGAAGGGGGATCGACACCGGGGAGCTGTTTTTT	CASSSRRGIDTGELFF
TRBD1	TRBV19	NA	TRBJ1-1	TGTGCCAGTAGTCCGAACAGGGGAGGGACTGAAGCTTTCTTT	CASSPNRGGTEAFF